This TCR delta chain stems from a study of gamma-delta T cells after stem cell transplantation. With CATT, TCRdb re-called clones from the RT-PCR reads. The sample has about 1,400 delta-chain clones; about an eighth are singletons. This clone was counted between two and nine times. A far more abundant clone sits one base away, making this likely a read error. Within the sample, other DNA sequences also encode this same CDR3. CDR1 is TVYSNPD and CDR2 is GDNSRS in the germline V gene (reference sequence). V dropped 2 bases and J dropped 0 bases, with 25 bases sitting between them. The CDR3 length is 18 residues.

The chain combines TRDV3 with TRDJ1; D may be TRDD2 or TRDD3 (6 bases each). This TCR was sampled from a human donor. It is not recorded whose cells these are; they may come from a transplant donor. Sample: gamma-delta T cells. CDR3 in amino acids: CAFLPSHFYWAYTDKLIF. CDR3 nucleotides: TGTGCCTTTCTACCTTCCCACTTTTACTGGGCGTACACCGATAAACTCATCTTT.